This T cell receptor (beta chain) was identified during a study of monozygotic twins with inflammatory bowel disease. Study findings and constraints: Twin concordance left repertoire similarity unchanged, with limited power a possible explanation for this lack of difference.

Germline CDR1 is SGHDT and CDR2 is YYEEEE. The CDR3 runs 13 residues. Regarding this clonotype: The antigen is unknown.

TCRdb reprocessed the 5' RACE reads, with one entry per CDR3 protein and no DNA. The table lists fewer than 550,000 distinct CDR3 sequences, with around 2.5% in the top ten. The clonotype was recovered from a human donor with ulcerative colitis or Crohn's disease, or a healthy co-twin of an affected twin (not recorded which). This chain joins TRBV5-6 and TRBJ2-1; TCRdb indicates TRBD1, and absent DNA this call remains unverified. The sample was blood. CDR3 amino acids: CASSRTGVNEQFF. The full variable domain, with the rest looked up from reference TRBV5-6 and TRBJ2-1, is DAGVTQSPTHLIKTRGQQVTLRCSPKSGHDTVSWYQQALGQGPQFIFQYYEEEERQRGNFPDRFSGHQFPNYSSELNVNALLLGDSALYLCASSRTGVNEQFFGPGTRLTVL.